Following are 30 T cell receptor beta chains from one sample sequenced in a study of shared clonotypes between healthy human individuals (dated by TCRdb to the early 2020s). Libraries were constructed by the immunoSEQ multiplex PCR assay. Imported from immuneACCESS, the table was reduced by TCRdb to in-frame sequences with V and J called. These copies leave out some clones; in studies compared against another copy, an unresolved V gene accounts for under half, and the cause of the remainder is not known. The sample data list about 2.2 million clones, and 85% to 95% of these were observed just once. Roughly 1.7% of the sample is taken by the ten largest. CD8 naive samples were obtained by positive selection for CCR7 among CD45RO-negative cells, yielding a CD45RA+CCR7+ population from which TemRA cells were excluded. The sequenced material came from naive CD8+ T cells from PBMCs. Read against the paper, the sample's cell subset or site label means: CD45RA+CCR7+. These receptors all come from a man between 18 and 29 years old in good health. Some clones in this sample may be carry-over from other donors' samples.

The V call is TRBV29-1, the J call TRBJ2-7, with D perhaps TRBD1 or TRBD2 (6 bases each). There are 14 residues in the CDR3. Germline loops: CDR1 SQVTM, CDR2 ANQGSEA. The V and J ends lost 7 bases and 2 bases respectively, with 18 bases between them. CDR3 loop: CSGLSGAETYEQYF. The CDR3 nucleotides are TGCAGCGGCCTCTCGGGGGCCGAGACCTACGAGCAGTACTTC.

The chain has TRBV6-1 and TRBJ2-7, with a possible D match to TRBD1 (5 bases). The V end was cut by 1 base, the J end by 3 bases, with 22 bases between. CDR3 size: 18 residues. CDR1 is MNHNS, CDR2 SASEGT, per germline. The CDR3 spells CASSEGASLGARVYEQYF. In DNA form, the CDR3 reads TGTGCCAGCAGTGAAGGGGCTTCGTTGGGTGCCAGGGTCTACGAGCAGTACTTC.

This sequence joins TRBV6-5 and TRBJ2-4; D is undetermined. The ends were cut back, 4 bases at V and 0 bases at J, with 7 bases in the middle. Germline V gene data show CDR1 as MNHEY and CDR2 as SVGAGI. The CDR3 extends over 14 amino acids. The CDR3 loop is CASSSLGAKNIQYF. The CDR3 DNA is TGTGCCAGCAGTTCTCTGGGAGCCAAAAACATTCAGTACTTC.

This chain joins TRBV19 and TRBJ2-2; 14 bases fit TRBD2. Losses at the gene ends were 4 bases for V and 6 bases for J; bases not matched to a gene: 4. The CDR3 runs 16 residues. Germline V lookup: CDR1 LNHDA, CDR2 SQIVND (reference sequence). In DNA, the CDR3 is TGTGCCAGTAGTAGGGGACTAGCGGGAGTCGCCGGGGAGCTGTTTTTT. Protein product: CASSRGLAGVAGELFF.

The V gene is TRBV7-3, the J gene TRBJ2-5, with TRBD2 matching 10 bases. The CDR3 length is 20 residues. CDR1 is SGHTA, CDR2 FQGTGA, per germline. V shed 1 base, J shed 5 bases, and the junction held 19 bases outside the gene matches. The CDR3 sequence: CASSLKVRTRLAGEGETQYF. In nucleotides, the CDR3 is TGTGCCAGCAGCTTAAAGGTGCGTACTCGCCTAGCGGGAGAGGGGGAGACCCAGTACTTC.

As for this clone: This same CDR3 is encoded by further DNA sequences in the sample. This chain links TRBV7-8 with TRBJ1-5, with D unclear. The CDR3 has 13 residues. Trimming removed 1 base at V and 6 bases at J, with 7 bases between. CDR1 and CDR2 (germline): SGHVS, FQNEAQ. This CDR3 reads CASSLGFGQPQHF. CDR3 bases: TGTGCCAGCAGCTTAGGATTTGGTCAGCCCCAGCATTTT.

The chain couples TRBV4-1 to TRBJ1-1; D might be TRBD1 (5 bases). The ends were cut back, 1 base at V and 6 bases at J, with 15 bases in the middle. Germline CDR1 reads MGHRA; CDR2 reads YSYEKL. This CDR3 has 15 amino acids. CDR3 residues: CASSQVSYGDPEAFF. The CDR3 nucleotides read TGCGCCAGCAGCCAAGTAAGTTATGGGGACCCTGAAGCTTTCTTT.

The V and J genes are TRBV5-8 and TRBJ2-7; 9 nucleotides agree with TRBD1. The CDR3 has 13 amino acids. The V gene's germline CDR1 is SGHTS and CDR2 YDEGEE. The J segment lost 2 bases and the V segment lost 5 bases, leaving 2 bases of the junction unmatched. The CDR3 spells CASRGQGTYEQYF. CDR3 in DNA: TGTGCCAGCAGGGGACAGGGTACCTACGAGCAGTACTTC.

The chain links TRBV20-1 to TRBJ1-1; D uncertain. The germline V and J ends were trimmed by 1 base and 11 bases, with 11 bases remaining between them. Germline CDR1 reads DFQATT; CDR2 reads SNEGSKA (reference sequence). The CDR3 length is 11 residues. The CDR3 DNA is TGCAGTGCTAGAGTGTCGGTTTGGGCTTTCTTT. This sequence encodes CSARVSVWAFF.

The CDR3: CASSLGRWSYEQYF. DNA of the CDR3: TGTGCCAGCAGCTTGGGGCGTTGGTCCTACGAGCAGTACTTC. V and J are TRBV7-2 and TRBJ2-7, with D possibly being TRBD1 (5 bases). Per germline, CDR1 SGHTA and CDR2 FQGNSA. The CDR3 is 14 amino acids. V was trimmed by 3 bases and J by 1 base, leaving 10 bases between them. Drawing the rest from reference TRBV7-2 and TRBJ2-7, the complete variable domain is GAGVSQSPSNKVTEKGKDVELRCDPISGHTALYWYRQSLGQGLEFLIYFQGNSAPDKSGLPSDRFSAERTGGSVSTLTIQRTQQEDSAVYLCASSLGRWSYEQYFGPGTRLTVT.

In nucleotides, the CDR3 is TGCGCCAGCAGCTCAGACATCTGGGGCGAGCAGTACTTC. The encoded protein is CASSSDIWGEQYF. This chain connects TRBV5-1 to TRBJ2-7; D not resolved. This CDR3 contains 13 residues. Germline CDR1 reads SGHRS; CDR2 reads YFSETQ. The V and J ends lost 3 bases and 6 bases respectively, with 13 bases between them.

The CDR3 nucleotides are TGTGCCAGTAGTTGGTCCGGGGCCCCGGGGAATGAGCAGTTCTTC. This sequence encodes CASSWSGAPGNEQFF. The chain has TRBV19 and TRBJ2-1; D is possibly TRBD1 or TRBD2 (5 bases each). CDR1 LNHDA and CDR2 SQIVND come from the germline V gene (reference sequence). The V gene lost 5 bases and the J gene lost 7 bases, with 18 bases spanning the gap. The CDR3 extends over 15 amino acids. Variable domain in full (rest from reference TRBV19 and TRBJ2-1): DGGITQSPKYLFRKEGQNVTLSCEQNLNHDAMYWYRQDPGQGLRLIYYSQIVNDFQKGDIAEGYSVSREKKESFPLTVTSAQKNPTAFYLCASSWSGAPGNEQFFGPGTRLTVL.

The chain carries TRBV19 and TRBJ2-7, with unresolved D. This CDR3 comprises 13 residues. V was cut by 3 bases and J by 3 bases, with 9 bases left in between. Germline CDR1 LNHDA, CDR2 SQIVND (reference sequence). The CDR3 loop is CASSIWLNYEQYF. The CDR3 region has the DNA TGTGCCAGTAGTATTTGGCTAAACTACGAGCAGTACTTC.

This clone has only a few counts. The J gene is TRBJ1-2, the V gene TRBV29-1, with D possibly matching TRBD1 (5 bases). Germline V gene lookup returns CDR1 SQVTM and CDR2 ANQGSEA. Between the trimmed V and J ends, which lost 0 bases and 1 base, there was a span of 6 bases. The CDR3 is 13 amino acids. The DNA for the CDR3 is TGCAGCGTTGAAGACGGACATAACTATGGCTACACCTTC. Protein sequence: CSVEDGHNYGYTF.

The rearrangement links TRBV5-8 to TRBJ2-3; 13 bases match TRBD2. Trimming removed 1 base from V and 4 bases from J; junction bases left unmatched: 9. Germline values: CDR1 SGHTS, CDR2 YDEGEE. This CDR3 is built from 18 residues. DNA for the CDR3: TGTGCCAGCAGCTTGTCTGGACTAGCGGGAGCGGTCGCAGATACGCAGTATTTT. It is translated as CASSLSGLAGAVADTQYF.

In regard to this clone: The sample contains more than one DNA sequence encoding this CDR3. V usage is TRBV27 and J usage is TRBJ2-1, with 11 bases aligning to TRBD2. Per germline, CDR1 MNHEY and CDR2 SMNVEV (reference sequence). There are 15 residues in the CDR3. The V segment lost 5 bases and the J segment 4 bases; nucleotides outside the gene matches: 4. As DNA, the CDR3 is TGTGCCAGCAGTCACGGGACTAGCGGATACAATGAGCAGTTCTTC. Translated: CASSHGTSGYNEQFF.

This chain uses TRBV11-3 with TRBJ2-1; tentatively, D is TRBD2 (7 bases). The germline gives CDR1 SGHNT, CDR2 YENEEA. The CDR3 extends over 19 amino acids. Trimming removed 0 bases from V and 6 bases from J, with 24 bases in between. CDR3 nucleotides: TGTGCCAGCAGCTTAGACCCCCATAGGGAGGGGGAGGGGTTCAATGAGCAGTTCTTC. This sequence encodes CASSLDPHREGEGFNEQFF.

CDR3 amino acids: CASSLSRGSAYNEQFF. CDR3 nucleotide sequence: TGTGCCAGCAGTTTATCACGTGGAAGCGCCTACAATGAGCAGTTCTTC. The V gene is TRBV27, the J gene TRBJ2-1, with D unresolved. Deletions cut 0 bases from V and 2 bases from J, with 11 bases between. Germline CDR1 reads MNHEY; CDR2 reads SMNVEV (reference sequence). The CDR3 contains 16 residues.

The count of this clone is one. The rearrangement uses TRBV28 and TRBJ2-1, with 11 bases matching TRBD2. Unmatched junction bases numbered 7, after V lost 10 bases and J lost 5 bases. The CDR3 is made up of 14 amino acids. Germline CDR1 is MDHEN and CDR2 is SYDVKM. CDR3 in DNA: TGTGCCACCACTAGCGGGAGACACCACAATGAGCAGTTCTTC. Amino acid sequence: CATTSGRHHNEQFF.

There are a few counts of this clone. The chain carries TRBV29-1 and TRBJ1-1; 9 nucleotides align to TRBD1. Germline V gene sequence: CDR1 SQVTM, CDR2 ANQGSEA. CDR3 size: 14 residues. The ends lost 6 bases at V and 3 bases at J; junction bases unmatched: 8. This CDR3 is CSVAGGQGDTEAFF. The CDR3 coding sequence is TGCAGCGTCGCCGGGGGACAGGGTGACACTGAAGCTTTCTTT.

In regard to this clone: Other nucleotide sequences from this sample produce the same CDR3. The gene calls are TRBV28 and TRBJ2-7; TRBD2 might be the D (5 bases). Germline assignment: CDR1 MDHEN and CDR2 SYDVKM. Trimming pared 3 bases from V and 0 bases from J, leaving 9 bases between. This CDR3 has 14 amino acids. CDR3 nucleotide sequence: TGTGCCAGCAGTTTTGCGGGCGGCTCCTACGAGCAGTACTTC. It codes for CASSFAGGSYEQYF. Drawing the rest from reference TRBV28 and TRBJ2-7, the complete variable domain is DVKVTQSSRYLVKRTGEKVFLECVQDMDHENMFWYRQDPGLGLRLIYFSYDVKMKEKGDIPEGYSVSREKKERFSLILESASTNQTSMYLCASSFAGGSYEQYFGPGTRLTVT.

The CDR3 spells CASSFPSTTDYGNTIYF. CDR3 DNA sequence: TGTGCCAGCAGTTTCCCCTCGACAACTGATTATGGAAACACCATATATTTT. This chain connects TRBV7-9 to TRBJ1-3; D remains ambiguous. This CDR3 has 17 amino acids. Germline V gives CDR1 SEHNR, CDR2 FQNEAQ (reference sequence). Trimming pared 6 bases from V and 3 bases from J, leaving 21 bases between.

The chain is built from TRBV9 and TRBJ1-2; TRBD1 matches 9 bases. V shed 4 bases, J shed 1 base, and the junction held 20 bases outside the gene matches. The CDR3 runs 20 residues. CDR1 is SGDLS, CDR2 YYNGEE, per germline. The CDR3 DNA reads TGTGCCAGCAGCAGAGGGGGACAGGGTAGGTTCGTATGGGATAACTATGGCTACACCTTC. Translating gives CASSRGGQGRFVWDNYGYTF. The entire variable domain, with the rest obtained from reference TRBV9 and TRBJ1-2, is as follows: DSGVTQTPKHLITATGQRVTLRCSPRSGDLSVYWYQQSLDQGLQFLIQYYNGEERAKGNILERFSAQQFPDLHSELNLSSLELGDSALYFCASSRGGQGRFVWDNYGYTFGSGTRLTVV.

This chain links TRBV10-2 with TRBJ2-7; D is undetermined. Germline CDR1 is WSHSY and CDR2 is SAAADI. This CDR3 region has 12 residues. Trimming pared 5 bases from V and 2 bases from J, leaving 7 bases between. The CDR3 region has the DNA TGCGCCAGCAGTTTGCCCGCCTACGAGCAGTACTTC. This sequence encodes CASSLPAYEQYF.

V gene TRBV4-1 combines with J gene TRBJ2-1, with 9 bases fitting TRBD2. Germline V gene lookup returns CDR1 MGHRA and CDR2 YSYEKL. V trimming: 0 bases; J trimming: 4 bases; junction bases outside the gene matches: 7. The CDR3 extends over 17 amino acids. This chain's CDR3 is CASSQEGASGVYNEQFF. CDR3 nucleotides: TGCGCCAGCAGCCAAGAGGGGGCTAGCGGGGTTTACAATGAGCAGTTCTTC.

Concerning this clone itself: The sample contains more than one DNA sequence encoding this CDR3. The chain has TRBV19 and TRBJ2-1, with TRBD2 identical over 9 bases. J lost 0 bases, V lost 6 bases, and 3 bases had no gene match. This CDR3 is built from 15 residues. Germline V gene lookup returns CDR1 LNHDA and CDR2 SQIVND (reference sequence). In nucleotides, the CDR3 is TGTGCCAGTAGCCCTAGCGGGAACTCCTACAATGAGCAGTTCTTC. It yields the protein CASSPSGNSYNEQFF.

The chain has TRBV27 and TRBJ2-3; TRBD2 might be the D (7 bases). This CDR3 is built from 15 residues. V was cut by 6 bases and J by 3 bases, with 16 bases left in between. Germline CDR1 and CDR2: MNHEY and SMNVEV (reference sequence). The CDR3 nucleotides are TGTGCCAGCAGCGCGAGCGGGACACTGACAGATACGCAGTATTTT. It translates to CASSASGTLTDTQYF.

In its sample, this clone was seen once. The chain links TRBV27 to TRBJ2-7; weak D call: TRBD1 (6 bases). V lost 6 bases to trimming and J lost 5 bases, with 26 bases between them. The CDR3 covers 17 residues. Per germline, CDR1 MNHEY and CDR2 SMNVEV (reference sequence). As DNA, the CDR3 is TGTGCCAGCAGCGCCAGGGGACGAGAAGGGGGTACGAACGAGCAGTACTTC. This encodes CASSARGREGGTNEQYF.

This chain connects TRBV27 to TRBJ2-7; a weak D match, TRBD1 (5 bases). The length of the CDR3 is 15 residues. Trimming shortened V by 1 base and J by 3 bases, and 13 bases separated the two germline ends. Germline loops: CDR1 MNHEY, CDR2 SMNVEV (reference sequence). This chain's CDR3 is CASSLYQGYDYEQYF. The DNA of the CDR3 is TGTGCCAGCAGTTTATACCAGGGTTACGACTACGAGCAGTACTTC.

This sequence joins TRBV5-3 and TRBJ2-3, with unresolved D. TRBV5-3 is classed as an ORF, of uncertain function. The CDR3 has 15 amino acids. V was pared by 4 bases and J by 7 bases, with 19 bases between. CDR3 sequence reads: CARSPIPAPVNTQYF. The CDR3 DNA reads as TGTGCCAGAAGCCCTATACCAGCGCCGGTCAATACGCAGTATTTT.